Shown below are 26 T cell receptor beta chains from a single sample sequenced in a study of T cells in Graves' hyperthyroidism and ophthalmopathy. RNA transcripts gave rise to amplified TCR beta CDR3 regions. HTBI primers were used for first-round RT-PCR of the TCR CDR3. TCRdb recomputed calls from the multiplex PCR reads with MiXCR, one row per CDR3 protein. The data hold 400,000 or so distinct CDR3 sequences, with roughly 13% observed a single time. The sequenced material came from blood. Every receptor here comes from a man in his forties or fifties with Graves' ophthalmopathy.

This clonotype has a count of ten or more. The gene calls are TRBV7-8 and TRBJ2-3, with D perhaps matching TRBD1 (5 bases). The CDR3 length is 14 residues. Between the trimmed V and J ends, which lost 1 base and 7 bases, there was a span of 12 bases. Germline V gene sequence: CDR1 SGHVS, CDR2 FQNEAQ. In DNA, the CDR3 is TGTGCCAGCAGCTTAGAAGCAGGGCATTATACGCAGTATTTT. Encoded protein: CASSLEAGHYTQYF.

J is TRBJ1-3 and V is TRBV12-3 or TRBV12-4, with D maybe TRBD1 (5 bases). This CDR3 has 16 amino acids. V lost 6 bases, J lost 0 bases, and 15 bases lay in between. CDR3 sequence (DNA): TGTGCCAGCAGCCTCACGGGGCGGATCTCTGGAAACACCATATATTTT. This translates into CASSLTGRISGNTIYF.

This clonotype was found many times. This chain joins TRBV11-2 and TRBJ1-1, with 7 nucleotides matching TRBD1. V lost 4 bases and J lost 1; bases outside the gene matches: 3. Germline-derived CDR1 and CDR2 are SGHAT and FQNNGV. The CDR3 runs to 14 residues. In DNA form, the CDR3 reads TGTGCCAGCAGCTGGGGACAGAGGAACACTGAAGCTTTCTTT. It translates to CASSWGQRNTEAFF.

This clonotype was observed at least ten times. The rearrangement links TRBV11-2 to TRBJ2-1; perhaps TRBD2 as D (5 bases). Trimming stripped 6 bases from V and 7 bases from J, with 13 bases between. Germline V gene data show CDR1 as SGHAT and CDR2 as FQNNGV. The CDR3 length is 13 residues. The CDR3 protein is CASSTRTGNEQFF. CDR3 DNA: TGTGCCAGCAGTACCCGGACTGGAAATGAGCAGTTCTTC.

This rearrangement joins TRBV20-1 to TRBJ2-1; 8 bases fit TRBD2. Germline lookup yields CDR1 DFQATT and CDR2 SNEGSKA (reference sequence). CDR3 length: 13 amino acids. J lost 7 bases, V lost 0 bases, and 2 bases had no gene match. This CDR3 is CSARDPGGNEQFF. CDR3 bases: TGCAGTGCTAGAGATCCGGGGGGGAATGAGCAGTTCTTC.

This rearrangement joins TRBV28 to TRBJ2-5; 14 nucleotides align to TRBD2. The CDR3 is 17 residues long. V trimming: 3 bases; J trimming: 5 bases; junction bases outside the gene matches: 8. Germline V lookup: CDR1 MDHEN, CDR2 SYDVKM. CDR3 DNA sequence: TGTGCCAGCAGTTTTTACGGGACTAGCGGGAGTGGGGAGACCCAGTACTTC. It is translated as CASSFYGTSGSGETQYF.

This clonotype has more than one count but fewer than ten. The chain has TRBV7-8 and TRBJ1-6; a possible D gene is TRBD1 (5 bases). Germline V lookup: CDR1 SGHVS, CDR2 FQNEAQ. The CDR3 is made up of 16 amino acids. Trimming removed 1 base from V and 2 bases from J, with 9 bases in between. CDR3 sequence reads: CASSLERGPYNSPLHF. As DNA, the CDR3 is TGTGCCAGCAGCTTAGAGCGGGGACCCTATAATTCACCCCTCCACTTT.

The rearrangement links TRBV6-1 to TRBJ1-5; weak D call: TRBD1 (5 bases). This CDR3 contains 15 residues. V was clipped by 3 bases and J by 2 bases, with 11 bases between them. Germline CDR1 reads MNHNS; CDR2 reads SASEGT. CDR3 amino acids: CASSDLGAGNQPQHF. The CDR3 bases are TGTGCCAGCAGTGACCTAGGGGCGGGCAATCAGCCCCAGCATTTT.

Worth noting for this clonotype: One base away lies a much larger clone, so this may be a sequencing read error. The chain employs TRBV24-1 and TRBJ2-5; TRBD1 is a possible D gene (6 bases). The CDR3 is 14 amino acids. With 4 bases removed from V and 1 base from J, the gap between germline ends came to 9 bases. Germline V gene data show CDR1 as KGHDR and CDR2 as SFDVKD. In nucleotides, the CDR3 is TGTGCCACCAGTGAAAGACAGGTCCAAGAGACCCAGTACTTC. It specifies CATSERQVQETQYF.

This clonotype was seen many times. This rearrangement joins TRBV30 to TRBJ1-2, with 8 bases fitting TRBD1. CDR1 GTSNPN and CDR2 SVGIG come from the germline V gene (reference sequence). The CDR3 length is 16 residues. V lost 7 bases, J lost 0 bases, and 13 bases stayed unmatched. The chain's CDR3 is CASESGTRGPNYGYTF. The CDR3, as DNA: TGTGCCTCTGAGAGCGGGACCAGGGGGCCTAACTATGGCTACACCTTC. The full variable domain, its missing parts supplied by reference TRBV30 and TRBJ1-2, is SQTIHQWPATLVQPVGSPLSLECTVEGTSNPNLYWYRQAAGRGLQLLFYSVGIGQISSEVPQNLSASRPQDRQFILSSKKLLLSDSGFYLCASESGTRGPNYGYTFGSGTRLTVV.

The chain has TRBV20-1 and TRBJ2-7; 9 bases align to TRBD2. The CDR3 spans 13 residues. CDR1 and CDR2 from the germline V gene are DFQATT and SNEGSKA (reference sequence). Unmatched junction bases numbered 4, after V lost 4 bases and J lost 3 bases. CDR3 in DNA: TGCAGTGCTACTAGCGGGAATGGCTACGAGCAGTACTTC. Protein: CSATSGNGYEQYF.

Points on this clonotype: One base away lies a much larger clone, so this may be a sequencing read error. The chain recombines TRBV5-6 with TRBJ2-7, with D unresolved. The CDR3 totals 14 residues. CDR1 SGHDT and CDR2 YYEEEE come from the germline V gene. Trimming removed 1 base at V and 1 base at J, with 9 bases between. The CDR3 is CASSLSFASYEQYF. As DNA, the CDR3 is TGTGCCAGCAGCTTGAGTTTTGCATCCTACGAGCAGTACTTC.

The chain uses TRBV12-3 or TRBV12-4 and TRBJ1-2, with D perhaps matching TRBD1 (6 bases). Trimming pared 7 bases from V and 4 bases from J, leaving 19 bases between. The CDR3 is 15 amino acids. CDR3: CASTTGGGRSYGYTF. The CDR3 DNA sequence: TGTGCCAGCACCACTGGGGGGGGGCGAAGCTATGGCTACACCTTC.

This clonotype was detected a few times. The chain employs TRBV7-9 and TRBJ2-2; 9 bases fit TRBD1. The trim removed 4 bases at V and 3 bases at J, leaving 9 bases unmatched. The CDR3 is made up of 17 amino acids. Looked up from germline, CDR1 is SEHNR and CDR2 is FQNEAQ (reference sequence). The CDR3 sequence: CASSSGTGFGYTGELFF. CDR3 nucleotide sequence: TGTGCCAGCAGCTCCGGGACAGGGTTCGGGTACACCGGGGAGCTGTTTTTT.

This clonotype was seen ten or more times. V and J are TRBV4-1 and TRBJ1-5; D is possibly TRBD1 (6 bases). The length of the CDR3 is 16 residues. Trimming removed 6 bases from V and 3 bases from J, with 18 bases in between. Germline assignment: CDR1 MGHRA and CDR2 YSYEKL. CDR3 bases: TGCGCCAGCAGTCGCTATGGACAGAAGGACAATCAGCCCCAGCATTTT. Translation gives CASSRYGQKDNQPQHF.

The sample holds many counts of this clonotype. The chain links TRBV11-2 to TRBJ2-7; 12 nucleotides line up with TRBD2. The trim removed 1 base at V and 5 bases at J, leaving 3 bases unmatched. The CDR3 spans 15 residues. Germline V gene sequence: CDR1 SGHAT, CDR2 FQNNGV. CDR3 bases: TGTGCCAGCAGCTTAGGACTAGCGGGAGCCCACGAGCAGTACTTC. It yields the protein CASSLGLAGAHEQYF.

V gene TRBV7-9 combines with J gene TRBJ2-1; TRBD2 agrees at 11 bases. Germline V gives CDR1 SEHNR, CDR2 FQNEAQ (reference sequence). The V gene end was trimmed by 5 bases and the J gene end by 1 base; junction bases not matched to a gene: 13. CDR3 length: 19 residues. The CDR3 is CASSRSIAGGYFSYNEQFF. CDR3 DNA: TGTGCCAGCAGCCGCAGCATAGCGGGAGGGTATTTTTCCTACAATGAGCAGTTCTTC.

The CDR3 loop is CASRREGYSYEQYF. The CDR3 nucleotides are TGTGCCAGCAGACGCGAGGGGTACTCCTACGAGCAGTACTTC. The genes are TRBV12-3 or TRBV12-4 and TRBJ2-7; D assignment may be TRBD1 or TRBD2 (5 bases each). The CDR3 has 14 amino acids. The V gene lost 6 bases and the J gene lost 0 bases, with 12 bases spanning the gap.

This clonotype has at least ten counts. This sequence joins TRBV6-1 and TRBJ1-5; D not certain. V lost 6 bases to trimming and J lost 2 bases, with 20 bases between them. Germline CDR1 reads MNHNS; CDR2 reads SASEGT. This CDR3 has 17 residues. CDR3 loop: CASRPGLSLLGNQPQHF. CDR3 DNA: TGTGCCAGCAGGCCGGGTCTAAGTTTGCTGGGCAATCAGCCCCAGCATTTT.

This rearrangement joins TRBV19 to TRBJ2-2; no reliable D call. V lost 7 bases and J lost 4, with 13 bases in between. Germline values: CDR1 LNHDA, CDR2 SQIVND (reference sequence). The CDR3 covers 14 residues. Here the CDR3 reads CASTGVFGTGELFF. CDR3 nucleotide sequence: TGTGCCAGTACTGGGGTTTTTGGCACCGGGGAGCTGTTTTTT.

The table lists this clonotype with many counts. The chain uses TRBV11-2 and TRBJ2-7; D possibly corresponds to TRBD2 (5 bases). The CDR3 totals 13 residues. V was cut by 1 base and J by 7 bases, with 11 bases left in between. Looked up from germline, CDR1 is SGHAT and CDR2 is FQNNGV. In nucleotides, the CDR3 is TGTGCCAGCAGCTTAGCCGGGGTGGGGGAGCAGTACTTC. Amino acid sequence: CASSLAGVGEQYF.

This clonotype was detected many times. The chain has TRBV3-1 and TRBJ2-6; D uncertain. The CDR3 runs to 15 residues. CDR1 is LGHDT and CDR2 is YNNKEL in the germline V gene (reference sequence). V was pared by 3 bases and J by 0 bases, with 6 bases between. The CDR3, as DNA: TGTGCCAGCAGCCACGGAAGCTCTGGGGCCAACGTCCTGACTTTC. Translating gives CASSHGSSGANVLTF. The whole variable domain, remainder taken from reference TRBV3-1 and TRBJ2-6, is DTAVSQTPKYLVTQMGNDKSIKCEQNLGHDTMYWYKQDSKKFLKIMFSYNNKELIINETVPNRFSPKSPDKAHLNLHINSLELGDSAVYFCASSHGSSGANVLTFGAGSRLTVL.

This clonotype was seen repeatedly, ten times or more. This chain joins TRBV28 and TRBJ2-7, with D possibly matching TRBD1 (5 bases). The germline gives CDR1 MDHEN, CDR2 SYDVKM. V dropped 2 bases and J dropped 2 bases, with 19 bases sitting between them. The CDR3 runs to 17 residues. CDR3 sequence (DNA): TGTGCCAGCAGTTTAGGGTTGCTGGCAGGGTATCCCTACGAGCAGTACTTC. This gives the protein CASSLGLLAGYPYEQYF.

Note on this clonotype: This may stem from a read error, because a much larger clone lies one nucleotide away. The chain recombines TRBV6-1 with TRBJ1-5; D might be TRBD1 (5 bases). CDR3 size: 14 residues. Germline V lookup: CDR1 MNHNS, CDR2 SASEGT. In DNA form, the CDR3 reads TGTGCCAGCAGCTTGGGGGATCGCAAGCAGCCCCAGCATTTT. It yields the protein CASSLGDRKQPQHF.

This clonotype was detected many times. The chain carries TRBV11-2 and TRBJ2-7; D is unresolved. V lost 0 bases, J lost 5 bases, and 11 bases lay in between. This CDR3 spans 14 amino acids. Looked up from germline, CDR1 is SGHAT and CDR2 is FQNNGV. CDR3: CASSLEARSNEQYF. CDR3 bases: TGTGCCAGCAGCTTAGAAGCGAGGAGCAACGAGCAGTACTTC.

Worth noting for this clonotype: A much larger clone differs by one base, so this may be a read error. Because the CDR3 is missing its conserved closing phenylalanine or tryptophan, this is likely a read error. The chain joins TRBV5-1 to TRBJ1-1; 7 nucleotides agree with TRBD1. J lost 2 bases, V lost 3 bases, and 10 bases had no gene match. The CDR3 consists of 16 residues. CDR1 and CDR2 from the germline V gene are SGHRS and YFSETQ. Here the CDR3 DNA reads TGCGCCAGCAGCTGGACAGGTTTAGGTAGTAACACTGAAGCTTTCCTT. As protein: CASSWTGLGSNTEAFL.